One and the same sample provided the 28 T cell receptor beta chains below, sequenced in a study of blood T cell repertoires in COVID-19. Profiled with immunoSEQ multiplex PCR; TCRdb holds only in-frame clones, not every one. Among 63,000 or so clones, 80% to 90% were seen once, and the ten largest hold about 9.1%. The sequenced sample consisted of peripheral blood. These receptors all stem from a human donor in a cohort sampled during active COVID-19.

This clone was detected only a few times. V and J are TRBV30 and TRBJ2-3; TRBD1 agrees at 8 bases. The trim removed 7 bases at V and 5 bases at J, leaving 11 bases unmatched. In germline, CDR1 is GTSNPN, CDR2 SVGIG (reference sequence). CDR3 length: 14 residues. CDR3: CAFSGGSIGDTQYF. CDR3 DNA: TGTGCCTTTTCAGGGGGCAGTATAGGAGATACGCAGTATTTT.

V usage is TRBV9 and J usage is TRBJ2-3; D is uncertain. Trimming removed 4 bases at V and 2 bases at J, with 17 bases between. Germline-derived CDR1 and CDR2 are SGDLS and YYNGEE. CDR3 length: 16 residues. CDR3 DNA: TGTGCCAGCAGCCCGGATAGAGACATAGTCACAGATACGCAGTATTTT. This codes for CASSPDRDIVTDTQYF.

The chain links TRBV19 to TRBJ2-1, with D possibly TRBD2 on 6 matching bases. In germline, CDR1 is LNHDA, CDR2 SQIVND (reference sequence). This CDR3 has 13 amino acids. V dropped 3 bases and J dropped 9 bases, with 12 bases sitting between them. The CDR3 sequence: CASSMTRGLEQFF. In DNA form, the CDR3 reads TGTGCCAGTAGTATGACTAGGGGACTTGAGCAGTTCTTC.

This clone was counted a single time. The chain employs TRBV6-1 and TRBJ2-1; a possible D gene is TRBD2 (6 bases). The germline V and J ends were trimmed by 1 base and 6 bases, with 22 bases remaining between them. Per the germline V gene, CDR1 is MNHNS and CDR2 is SASEGT. The CDR3 extends over 18 amino acids. CDR3 sequence: CASSEVSTGLRPTNEQFF. CDR3 sequence (DNA): TGTGCCAGCAGTGAAGTTAGTACGGGACTCCGCCCCACCAATGAGCAGTTCTTC.

This chain joins TRBV9 and TRBJ1-2, with D possibly being TRBD1 (5 bases). CDR1 and CDR2 from the germline V gene are SGDLS and YYNGEE. This CDR3 has 17 residues. Trimming cost V 0 bases and J 8 bases, with 23 bases left between them. The DNA for the CDR3 is TGTGCCAGCAGCGTAGGTGGCGGGATGGCAGGGTGGAGCGGCTACACCTTC. Its translation: CASSVGGGMAGWSGYTF.

V is TRBV4-1 and J is TRBJ1-3; the D gene is possibly TRBD1 (6 bases). The germline gives CDR1 MGHRA, CDR2 YSYEKL. The CDR3 spans 18 residues. V lost 0 bases to trimming and J lost 3 bases, with 18 bases between them. This CDR3 is CASSQDSWSGRGGNTIYF. Written as DNA, the CDR3 is TGCGCCAGCAGCCAAGATTCTTGGTCCGGCAGGGGTGGAAACACCATATATTTT.

This clone was seen only once. V gene TRBV6-5 combines with J gene TRBJ2-1, with D maybe TRBD2 (6 bases). V lost 5 bases, J lost 4 bases, and 15 bases lay in between. Per the germline V gene, CDR1 is MNHEY and CDR2 is SVGAGI. The CDR3 consists of 15 residues. The CDR3 here is CASSPPTGGYNEQFF. The CDR3 region has the DNA TGTGCCAGCAGTCCCCCGACCGGAGGGTACAATGAGCAGTTCTTC.

This sequence joins TRBV18 and TRBJ2-3, with D maybe TRBD2 (5 bases). Germline V CDR1 and CDR2: KGHSH, LQKENI. The CDR3 runs 12 residues. Trimming shortened V by 4 bases and J by 8 bases, and 10 bases separated the two germline ends. The CDR3 here is CASSRTSGTQYF. The CDR3 region has the DNA TGTGCCAGCTCACGGACTTCGGGTACGCAGTATTTT.

The chain couples TRBV21-1 to TRBJ2-7; TRBD2, as called in the table, went unchecked against the DNA. TRBV21-1 corresponds to a pseudogene. The CDR3 covers 18 residues. The chain's CDR3 is CASSKDGSGIPRAYEQYF. The CDR3 DNA reads TGTGCCAGCAGCAAAGATGGTAGCGGGATCCCGAGGGCCTACGAGCAGTACTTC.

The chain couples TRBV5-6 to TRBJ2-7; 8 bases match TRBD1. V lost 3 bases and J lost 5; bases outside the gene matches: 4. The CDR3 sequence is 13 residues long. Per germline, CDR1 SGHDT and CDR2 YYEEEE. The CDR3 region is CASSYGTGNEQYF. The CDR3 nucleotides read TGTGCCAGCAGCTACGGGACAGGCAACGAGCAGTACTTC.

This chain joins TRBV18 and TRBJ2-7, with a tentative D call TRBD2 (6 bases). The V gene lost 1 base and the J gene lost 2 bases, with 15 bases spanning the gap. CDR3 length: 16 residues. Germline lookup yields CDR1 KGHSH and CDR2 LQKENI. CDR3: CASSPLTGTYTYEQYF. The CDR3 coding sequence is TGTGCCAGCTCACCACTTACCGGGACTTACACCTACGAGCAGTACTTC.

The gene calls are TRBV28 and TRBJ1-5, with D unresolved. Germline V gene lookup returns CDR1 MDHEN and CDR2 SYDVKM. Trimming removed 3 bases from V and 0 bases from J, with 15 bases in between. The CDR3 extends over 17 amino acids. CDR3 bases: TGTGCCAGCAGTTTGGTCTCGGCGGCTTATAGCAATCAGCCCCAGCATTTT. Residues: CASSLVSAAYSNQPQHF. Variable domain in full (rest from reference TRBV28 and TRBJ1-5): DVKVTQSSRYLVKRTGEKVFLECVQDMDHENMFWYRQDPGLGLRLIYFSYDVKMKEKGDIPEGYSVSREKKERFSLILESASTNQTSMYLCASSLVSAAYSNQPQHFGDGTRLSIL.

The V and J genes are TRBV5-1 and TRBJ2-1, with D possibly matching TRBD1 (7 bases). The CDR3 sequence is 16 residues long. The V and J ends lost 0 bases and 3 bases respectively, with 13 bases between them. CDR1 and CDR2 from the germline V gene are SGHRS and YFSETQ. CDR3 sequence: CASSLGQGGSYNEQFF. The CDR3 nucleotides are TGCGCCAGCAGCTTGGGACAGGGAGGCAGCTACAATGAGCAGTTCTTC. Based on the CDR3 plus reference TRBV5-1 and TRBJ2-1, the full variable domain is KAGVTQTPRYLIKTRGQQVTLSCSPISGHRSVSWYQQTPGQGLQFLFEYFSETQRNKGNFPGRFSGRQFSNSRSEMNVSTLELGDSALYLCASSLGQGGSYNEQFFGPGTRLTVL.

The chain has TRBV4-3 and TRBJ2-1, with 7 positions matching TRBD2. V trimming: 0 bases; J trimming: 14 bases; junction bases outside the gene matches: 10. CDR1 is LGHNA and CDR2 is YSLEER in the germline V gene. The CDR3 has 14 amino acids. As DNA, the CDR3 is TGCGCCAGCAGCCAAGAATCGGGGGGAATGGTAGAGTTCTTC. Its translation is CASSQESGGMVEFF.

This clone was counted a single time. The V call is TRBV7-2, the J call TRBJ2-3, with 14 positions matching TRBD2. The CDR3 contains 18 residues. J lost 4 bases, V lost 5 bases, and 11 bases had no gene match. The V gene's germline CDR1 is SGHTA and CDR2 FQGNSA. This chain's CDR3 is CASSPGRTSGRNSDTQYF. DNA for the CDR3: TGTGCCAGCAGCCCTGGACGGACTAGCGGGAGGAACTCAGATACGCAGTATTTT.

This chain joins TRBV27 and TRBJ2-5, with 15 bases that match TRBD2. The CDR3 consists of 18 residues. CDR1 MNHEY and CDR2 SMNVEV come from the germline V gene (reference sequence). V lost 2 bases to trimming and J lost 2 bases; unmatched junction nucleotides: 6. CDR3 nucleotide sequence: TGTGCCAGCAGTTTAGGACTAGCGGGAGGGCCCGGGCAAGAGACCCAGTACTTC. The encoded protein is CASSLGLAGGPGQETQYF.

The CDR3, as DNA: TGTGCCAGCAGCTCATTCGTAGGAGACTATGGCTACACCTTC. Its protein is CASSSFVGDYGYTF. V and J are TRBV11-2 and TRBJ1-2; D unresolved. The germline V gene has CDR1 SGHAT and CDR2 FQNNGV. The CDR3 length is 14 residues. V lost 4 bases to trimming and J lost 3 bases, with 12 bases between them.

The V gene is TRBV2, the J gene TRBJ2-1; 12 nucleotides line up with TRBD2. The CDR3 consists of 15 residues. Germline trimming cut 6 bases from V and 7 bases from J; bases unmatched to any gene: 7. CDR1 and CDR2 from the germline V gene are SNHLY and FYNNEI. This chain's CDR3 is CASRATSGSRNEQFF. The CDR3, as DNA: TGTGCCAGCAGAGCGACTAGCGGGAGTAGGAATGAGCAGTTCTTC.

The V gene is TRBV5-5, the J gene TRBJ2-6; TRBD1 agrees at 7 bases. This CDR3 is 17 amino acids long. Trimming at V came to 5 bases and at J to 2 bases, leaving 10 bases not matched to a gene. The germline CDR1 and CDR2 sequences are SGHKS and YYEKEE (reference sequence). CDR3 DNA sequence: TGTGCCAGCAGTGATGACAGGGCGCGCACTGGGGCCAACGTCCTGACTTTC. Translating gives CASSDDRARTGANVLTF. Looking up the rest from reference TRBV5-5 and TRBJ2-6 gives the full variable domain: DAGVTQSPTHLIKTRGQQVTLRCSPISGHKSVSWYQQVLGQGPQFIFQYYEKEERGRGNFPDRFSARQFPNYSSELNVNALLLGDSALYLCASSDDRARTGANVLTFGAGSRLTVL.

This chain links TRBV28 with TRBJ1-1; possible D gene TRBD1, 5 bases. V was clipped by 7 bases and J by 7 bases, with 16 bases between them. This CDR3 has 13 amino acids. CDR1 is MDHEN and CDR2 is SYDVKM in the germline V gene. In DNA form, the CDR3 reads TGTGCCAGCACCCTGGGGGGGACCGGTGAAGCTTTCTTT. It specifies CASTLGGTGEAFF.

This sequence joins TRBV27 and TRBJ1-1; TRBD1 agrees at 7 bases. V dropped 3 bases and J dropped 4; count of bases not matched to a gene: 11. CDR1 is MNHEY, CDR2 SMNVEV, per germline (reference sequence). This CDR3 is 16 amino acids long. The CDR3 region has the DNA TGTGCCAGCAGTTTGACAGGGATGAAAGGGGGCACTGAAGCTTTCTTT. Translating it yields CASSLTGMKGGTEAFF.

The gene calls are TRBV11-2 and TRBJ2-7, with a tentative D call TRBD2 (7 bases). CDR1 SGHAT and CDR2 FQNNGV come from the germline V gene. Between the trimmed V and J ends, which lost 4 bases and 4 bases, there was a span of 20 bases. This CDR3 has 16 amino acids. The CDR3 DNA sequence: TGTGCCAGCAGCTCATCGGGGGGCCCTAGCTCGTACGAGCAGTACTTC. Translation: CASSSSGGPSSYEQYF. The whole variable domain, remainder taken from reference TRBV11-2 and TRBJ2-7, is EAGVAQSPRYKIIEKRQSVAFWCNPISGHATLYWYQQILGQGPKLLIQFQNNGVVDDSQLPKDRFSAERLKGVDSTLKIQPAKLEDSAVYLCASSSSGGPSSYEQYFGPGTRLTVT.

This sequence joins TRBV6-1 and TRBJ1-3, with 8 positions matching TRBD1. The CDR3 loop spans 16 amino acids. CDR1 and CDR2 from the germline V gene are MNHNS and SASEGT. V lost 4 bases and J lost 0; bases outside the gene matches: 5. The CDR3 coding sequence is TGTGCCAGCAGTGGTAGACAGGGGAACTCTGGAAACACCATATATTTT. Protein product: CASSGRQGNSGNTIYF.

The rearrangement uses TRBV7-2 and TRBJ2-3, with a weak D call TRBD1 (6 bases). V lost 1 base and J 4 bases, leaving 12 bases between the germline ends. In germline, CDR1 is SGHTA, CDR2 FQGNSA. The CDR3 runs 15 residues. CDR3 DNA sequence: TGTGCCAGCAGCTTAGTACAGGGTTATGCAGATACGCAGTATTTT. It translates to CASSLVQGYADTQYF.

The J gene is TRBJ2-1, the V gene TRBV11-3; D is possibly TRBD2 (5 bases). Looked up from germline, CDR1 is SGHNT and CDR2 is YENEEA. V shed 0 bases and J shed 9 bases, with 12 bases lying between them. The CDR3 loop spans 14 amino acids. CDR3 amino acids: CASSLDGLAVEQFF. The CDR3 DNA reads as TGTGCCAGCAGCTTAGATGGCCTAGCCGTTGAGCAGTTCTTC.

As concerns this clone: The sample has other DNA sequences that encode this CDR3 too. V and J are TRBV30 and TRBJ1-5; possible D gene TRBD1, 5 bases. CDR1 is GTSNPN, CDR2 SVGIG, per germline (reference sequence). The ends were cut back, 0 bases at V and 4 bases at J, with 7 bases in the middle. CDR3 length equals 13 residues. CDR3 DNA sequence: TGTGCCTGGAGTGTAGGGGCTAATCAGCCCCAGCATTTT. It is translated as CAWSVGANQPQHF.

The chain is built from TRBV6-5 and TRBJ1-5, with TRBD1 as a possible D gene (6 bases). The CDR3 extends over 14 amino acids. Germline lookup yields CDR1 MNHEY and CDR2 SVGAGI. Trimming stripped 4 bases from V and 4 bases from J, with 11 bases between. The CDR3 DNA sequence: TGTGCCAGCAGTTTAGGGGGTAATAATCAGCCCCAGCATTTT. Its translation is CASSLGGNNQPQHF.

For this clone: Other DNA sequences in the same sample also yield this CDR3. The chain joins TRBV2 to TRBJ2-2; D is perhaps TRBD1 (6 bases). The CDR3 consists of 15 residues. V was pared by 8 bases and J by 2 bases, with 15 bases between. Germline V gene sequence: CDR1 SNHLY, CDR2 FYNNEI. The CDR3 DNA follows: TGTGCCAGCGACGAGGGGACATTCAACACCGGGGAGCTGTTTTTT. Its protein is CASDEGTFNTGELFF. The full variable domain, with the rest looked up from reference TRBV2 and TRBJ2-2, is EPEVTQTPSHQVTQMGQEVILRCVPISNHLYFYWYRQILGQKVEFLVSFYNNEISEKSEIFDDQFSVERPDGSNFTLKIRSTKLEDSAMYFCASDEGTFNTGELFFGEGSRLTVL.